Shown below are 22 T cell receptor beta chains from a single sample sequenced in a study of radiation and T cells in renal cell carcinoma. Noted treatment: 15 Gy SBRT to primary tumor, nephrectomy 4 weeks later. The method was immunoSEQ multiplex PCR; TCRdb's version includes in-frame clones alone and lacks a portion of them. The table includes 16,000 or so clones, roughly 50% detected once. The specimen was tumor tissue, collected from a patient whose treatment included radiotherapy and nephrectomy. The origin of the receptors is a woman aged 55-69 years with renal cell carcinoma.

The V call is TRBV29-1, the J call TRBJ2-1; TRBD1 matches 7 bases. The CDR3 covers 14 residues. Unmatched junction bases numbered 11, after V lost 6 bases and J lost 6 bases. CDR1 is SQVTM, CDR2 ANQGSEA, per germline. The DNA for the CDR3 is TGCAGCGTGACGGGTTGGGCAGGGGGCAATGAGCAGTTCTTC. Translation gives CSVTGWAGGNEQFF.

This chain links TRBV7-9 with TRBJ2-7, with 10 bases aligning to TRBD1. J lost 4 bases, V lost 6 bases, and 12 bases had no gene match. The germline V gene has CDR1 SEHNR and CDR2 FQNEAQ (reference sequence). The CDR3 sequence is 16 residues long. CDR3 protein: CASSSPLGQGDYEQYF. CDR3 DNA sequence: TGTGCCAGCAGTTCCCCCCTAGGACAGGGGGATTACGAGCAGTACTTC.

This rearrangement joins TRBV2 to TRBJ2-3; D possibly corresponds to TRBD2 (6 bases). CDR3 length equals 13 residues. Germline CDR1 SNHLY, CDR2 FYNNEI. Between the trimmed V and J ends, which lost 4 bases and 5 bases, there was a span of 10 bases. The CDR3 DNA reads as TGTGCCAGCAGTGCCAGGGAGGTAGATACGCAGTATTTT. Its translation: CASSAREVDTQYF.

This sequence joins TRBV4-1 and TRBJ1-3; 8 nucleotides match TRBD1. Germline values: CDR1 MGHRA, CDR2 YSYEKL. V shed 2 bases, J shed 2 bases, and the junction held 8 bases outside the gene matches. The CDR3 covers 17 residues. CDR3 in amino acids: CASSQTTGALAGNTIYF. CDR3 sequence (DNA): TGCGCCAGCAGCCAAACGACAGGGGCCCTAGCTGGAAACACCATATATTTT.

The count of this clone is one. The chain carries TRBV6-5 and TRBJ1-5; D is perhaps TRBD1 (6 bases). This CDR3 comprises 15 residues. The germline gives CDR1 MNHEY, CDR2 SVGAGI. V was cut by 8 bases and J by 0 bases, with 14 bases left in between. The chain's CDR3 is CASRLQGYSNQPQHF. The CDR3 DNA reads TGTGCCAGCCGCTTACAGGGATATAGCAATCAGCCCCAGCATTTT.

This clone has just a few counts. The chain uses TRBV6-1 and TRBJ1-1; D is unresolved. This CDR3 is built from 12 residues. V lost 2 bases and J lost 4, with 5 bases in between. Germline values: CDR1 MNHNS, CDR2 SASEGT. CDR3 sequence: CASSELATEAFF. The CDR3 DNA reads as TGTGCCAGCAGTGAACTTGCCACTGAAGCTTTCTTT.

In its sample, this clone was seen a few times. Distinct nucleotide sequences in the sample also encode this CDR3. The chain combines TRBV9 with TRBJ1-2, with D tentatively TRBD1 (6 bases). Trimming left V 1 base short and J 3 bases short, with 13 bases between. The CDR3 is made up of 15 amino acids. Per the germline V gene, CDR1 is SGDLS and CDR2 is YYNGEE. CDR3 nucleotides: TGTGCCAGCAGCGTAACAGGGACGGGCCACTATGGCTACACCTTC. Its translation is CASSVTGTGHYGYTF.

The chain employs TRBV5-6 and TRBJ1-4, with TRBD1 as a possible D gene (6 bases). The CDR3 extends over 17 amino acids. CDR1 and CDR2 from the germline V gene are SGHDT and YYEEEE. V was clipped by 1 base and J by 3 bases, with 16 bases between them. The CDR3 sequence is CASSLPSPTGANEKLFF. In DNA form, the CDR3 reads TGTGCCAGCAGCTTGCCATCCCCGACAGGTGCTAATGAAAAACTGTTTTTT.

The chain joins TRBV5-1 to TRBJ1-3, with 7 bases identical to TRBD1. Per germline, CDR1 SGHRS and CDR2 YFSETQ. With 4 bases clipped from V and 5 bases from J, the junction kept 12 bases outside the gene matches. This CDR3 is 16 amino acids long. The CDR3 DNA reads TGCGCCAGCAGCCCCTCAACGACAGGGCGGAGAAACACCATATATTTT. This translates into CASSPSTTGRRNTIYF.

In this sample, this clone turned up a few times. The chain recombines TRBV5-1 with TRBJ2-1; the D gene is possibly TRBD2 (5 bases). V gave up 1 base and J gave up 2 bases, with 10 bases separating them. Germline V gene data show CDR1 as SGHRS and CDR2 as YFSETQ. The CDR3 extends over 15 amino acids. The chain's CDR3 is CASSLKGEPYNEQFF. In DNA, the CDR3 is TGCGCCAGCAGCTTGAAGGGAGAACCCTACAATGAGCAGTTCTTC.

This clone was recorded at least ten times. V gene TRBV6-5 combines with J gene TRBJ2-1; 14 bases line up with TRBD2. With 6 bases clipped from V and 12 bases from J, the junction kept 7 bases outside the gene matches. The length of the CDR3 is 14 residues. Germline V gives CDR1 MNHEY, CDR2 SVGAGI. In DNA form, the CDR3 reads TGTGCCAGCAGCCTGGGACTAGCGGGAGAGGTGCAGTTCTTC. Translating gives CASSLGLAGEVQFF.

This clone came up a few times. This chain joins TRBV6-6 and TRBJ2-1; 8 nucleotides line up with TRBD2. Germline V gives CDR1 MNHNY, CDR2 SVGAGI (reference sequence). This CDR3 has 15 amino acids. The V segment lost 6 bases and the J segment 5 bases; nucleotides outside the gene matches: 9. The CDR3 region is CASRRGASVHNEQFF. In DNA, the CDR3 is TGTGCCAGCAGGCGGGGGGCTAGCGTTCACAATGAGCAGTTCTTC.

Remarks on this clone: Other DNA variants within this sample encode the same CDR3. V usage is TRBV4-1 and J usage is TRBJ2-1, with TRBD1 matching 9 bases. The CDR3 has 16 residues. From germline, CDR1 is MGHRA and CDR2 YSYEKL. V shed 0 bases, J shed 6 bases, and the junction held 6 bases outside the gene matches. CDR3 sequence: CASSQDPGQGFNEQFF. CDR3 DNA: TGCGCCAGCAGCCAAGATCCGGGACAGGGTTTCAATGAGCAGTTCTTC.

This sequence joins TRBV27 and TRBJ1-5; D gene unclear. Germline loops: CDR1 MNHEY, CDR2 SMNVEV (reference sequence). Trimming stripped 3 bases from V and 4 bases from J, with 4 bases between. This CDR3 spans 12 amino acids. This CDR3 reads CASSFGNQPQHF. The CDR3 DNA sequence: TGTGCCAGCAGTTTTGGGAATCAGCCCCAGCATTTT.

This clone was counted a few times. This chain uses TRBV5-1 with TRBJ1-1; 7 bases align to TRBD1. CDR1 and CDR2 from the germline V gene are SGHRS and YFSETQ. The V gene end was trimmed by 3 bases and the J gene end by 1 base; junction bases not matched to a gene: 3. This CDR3 contains 14 residues. CDR3 nucleotides: TGCGCCAGCAGCTGGGACAGACCGAACACTGAAGCTTTCTTT. Translated: CASSWDRPNTEAFF. Drawing the rest from reference TRBV5-1 and TRBJ1-1, the complete variable domain is KAGVTQTPRYLIKTRGQQVTLSCSPISGHRSVSWYQQTPGQGLQFLFEYFSETQRNKGNFPGRFSGRQFSNSRSEMNVSTLELGDSALYLCASSWDRPNTEAFFGQGTRLTVV.

The chain combines TRBV10-2 with TRBJ1-1, with unresolved D. Germline loops: CDR1 WSHSY, CDR2 SAAADI. The CDR3 has 13 amino acids. V gave up 2 bases and J gave up 4 bases, with 8 bases separating them. The CDR3 protein is CASSEIRATEAFF. In nucleotides, the CDR3 is TGCGCCAGCAGTGAGATACGGGCCACTGAAGCTTTCTTT.

V is TRBV7-9 and J is TRBJ2-2; no clear D. The CDR3 runs 13 residues. Trimming stripped 1 base from V and 6 bases from J, with 6 bases between. Germline V gene lookup returns CDR1 SEHNR and CDR2 FQNEAQ (reference sequence). The CDR3 nucleotides are TGTGCCAGCAGCTTAGTCAGTCCCGGGGAGCTGTTTTTT. It translates to CASSLVSPGELFF.

J is TRBJ2-7 and V is TRBV6-6; D unresolved. Trimming removed 2 bases from V and 3 bases from J, with 8 bases in between. In germline, CDR1 is MNHNY, CDR2 SVGAGI (reference sequence). The CDR3 spans 13 residues. The CDR3 spells CASSYTASYEQYF. DNA for the CDR3: TGTGCCAGCAGTTACACAGCGAGCTACGAGCAGTACTTC.

The chain is built from TRBV27 and TRBJ2-1; possible D gene TRBD2, 5 bases. Germline CDR1 and CDR2: MNHEY and SMNVEV (reference sequence). The CDR3 runs to 15 residues. Trimming shortened V by 4 bases and J by 6 bases, and 16 bases separated the two germline ends. In DNA, the CDR3 is TGTGCCAGCAGTTACCTGAGCGGACGCCTCAATGAGCAGTTCTTC. Protein sequence: CASSYLSGRLNEQFF.

This clone was detected a few times. The gene calls are TRBV9 and TRBJ2-7; D remains ambiguous. The germline V and J ends were trimmed by 6 bases and 6 bases, with 10 bases remaining between them. Germline V gives CDR1 SGDLS, CDR2 YYNGEE. This CDR3 is 11 amino acids long. CDR3 residues: CASTEAIEQYF. CDR3 nucleotide sequence: TGTGCCAGCACTGAGGCGATCGAGCAGTACTTC.

J is TRBJ2-7 and V is TRBV5-1, with D maybe TRBD2 (6 bases). CDR1 SGHRS and CDR2 YFSETQ come from the germline V gene. Trimming cost V 0 bases and J 2 bases, with 12 bases left between them. The CDR3 is 15 residues long. The CDR3, as DNA: TGCGCCAGCAGCTTGGCAGTTAGCGGCCCCTACGAGCAGTACTTC. This translates into CASSLAVSGPYEQYF.

The chain links TRBV6-5 to TRBJ2-7, with D perhaps matching TRBD1 or TRBD2 (5 bases each). V dropped 5 bases and J dropped 5 bases, with 19 bases sitting between them. This CDR3 is built from 15 residues. CDR1 is MNHEY, CDR2 SVGAGI, per germline. The CDR3 spells CASSARDEGMDEQYF. In nucleotides, the CDR3 is TGTGCCAGCAGTGCTAGGGACGAGGGTATGGACGAGCAGTACTTC.